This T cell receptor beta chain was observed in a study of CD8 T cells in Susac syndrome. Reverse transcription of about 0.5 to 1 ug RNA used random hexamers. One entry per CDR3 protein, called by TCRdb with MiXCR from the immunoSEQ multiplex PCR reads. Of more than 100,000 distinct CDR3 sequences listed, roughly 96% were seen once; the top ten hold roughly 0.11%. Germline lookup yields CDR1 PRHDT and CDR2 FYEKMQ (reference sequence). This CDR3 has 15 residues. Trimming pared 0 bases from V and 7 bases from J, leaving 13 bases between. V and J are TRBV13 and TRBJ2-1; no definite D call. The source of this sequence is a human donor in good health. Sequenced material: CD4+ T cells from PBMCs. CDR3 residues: CASSLGPGTRNEQFF. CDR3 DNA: TGTGCCAGCAGCTTAGGGCCGGGCACCCGGAATGAGCAGTTCTTC.